This T cell receptor beta chain is from a study of identical twins. The study, taken as a whole, reports: Out-of-frame alpha sequences common to twins exhibited an excess of low generation probability.

With regard to this clonotype: The antigen is undetermined.

This CDR3 comprises 15 residues. V lost 4 bases and J lost 7; bases outside the gene matches: 5. Each CDR3 protein gets one entry after TCRdb re-called the 5' RACE reads with MiXCR. Of under 800,000 distinct CDR3 sequences in the sample, over 20% were seen once. This sample was shared with a second study, whose subject was T cells expressing NK-cell markers. That work contributes: Of CD8+ T cells, about 1.0-8% belonged to dominant NKG2C+ clonotypes in roughly 6 donors.

The sequence was collected from a woman between 18 and 29 years old in good health. This sequence joins TRBV12-3 or TRBV12-4 and TRBJ1-4; the match to TRBD1 covers 11 bases. Sequences were obtained from PBMCs. CDR3 sequence: CASSSGQGALEKLFF. Written as DNA, the CDR3 is TGTGCCAGCAGTTCCGGACAGGGGGCACTTGAAAAACTGTTTTTT.